These 20 T cell receptor beta chains share one sample of origin, sequenced in a study of identical twins. TCRdb re-derived calls from the 5' RACE reads in MiXCR, one entry per CDR3 protein. The sample yields some 790,000 distinct CDR3 sequences, 15% to 20% seen once. This sample was shared with a second study, whose subject was T cells expressing NK-cell markers.

The sample consisted of PBMCs. The origin of the receptors is a woman aged 18 to 35 in good health.

The chain has TRBV20-1 and TRBJ1-2, with D possibly matching TRBD1 (6 bases). V was cut by 3 bases and J by 0 bases, with 8 bases left in between. CDR3 length: 13 amino acids. Germline V gene sequence: CDR1 DFQATT, CDR2 SNEGSKA (reference sequence). CDR3 region: CSASTGPNYGYTF. Written as DNA, the CDR3 is TGCAGTGCTAGCACAGGGCCTAACTATGGCTACACCTTC.

This clonotype appeared a few times. The J gene is TRBJ2-1, the V gene TRBV7-9; D may be TRBD2 (6 bases). Germline-derived CDR1 and CDR2 are SEHNR and FQNEAQ (reference sequence). Trimming removed 1 base at V and 6 bases at J, with 10 bases between. CDR3 length: 14 amino acids. CDR3 protein: CASSLGTTTNEQFF. The CDR3 region has the DNA TGTGCCAGCAGCTTAGGGACTACTACCAATGAGCAGTTCTTC.

The genes are TRBV20-1 and TRBJ2-3; 7 bases align to TRBD2. The V gene's germline CDR1 is DFQATT and CDR2 SNEGSKA (reference sequence). J gave up 3 bases and V 3 bases, and 3 bases lay outside the gene matches. The CDR3 runs 13 residues. The DNA of the CDR3 is TGCAGTGCTAGTACTAGCGATACAGATACGCAGTATTTT. Its protein is CSASTSDTDTQYF.

The chain recombines TRBV20-1 with TRBJ1-1; D may be TRBD1 (6 bases). This CDR3 is 15 amino acids long. The V end was cut by 6 bases, the J end by 11 bases, with 28 bases between. Germline assignment: CDR1 DFQATT and CDR2 SNEGSKA (reference sequence). The CDR3 nucleotides read TGCAGTGCCCCCGGTCATACAGGGAAGAACCCCGAGGCTTTCTTT. Its translation is CSAPGHTGKNPEAFF.

In its sample, this clonotype was seen once. At one end, the junction sequence differs from germline, possibly due to a read error. The J gene is TRBJ2-1, the V gene TRBV5-4, with D possibly being TRBD1 (6 bases). Germline values: CDR1 SGHNT, CDR2 YYREEE (reference sequence). The CDR3 covers 15 residues. CDR3: CPSSLAEQGHNEQFF. The CDR3 DNA is TGTCCCAGCAGCTTGGCCGAACAGGGCCACAATGAGCAGTTCTTC.

In this sample, this clonotype turned up a few times. This chain links TRBV13 with TRBJ2-7; 8 nucleotides agree with TRBD1. The J segment lost 3 bases and the V segment lost 5 bases, leaving 9 bases of the junction unmatched. The CDR3 covers 15 residues. From germline, CDR1 is PRHDT and CDR2 FYEKMQ (reference sequence). CDR3 sequence reads: CASSERTGINYEQYF. In nucleotides, the CDR3 is TGTGCCAGCAGCGAACGGACAGGGATCAACTACGAGCAGTACTTC.

This clonotype was counted only a few times. The chain recombines TRBV15 with TRBJ2-1; no firm D call. Germline V gene data show CDR1 as LNHNV and CDR2 as YYDKDF (reference sequence). Trimming cost V 2 bases and J 1 base, with 9 bases left between them. The CDR3 spans 15 residues. Written as DNA, the CDR3 is TGTGCCACCAGCAGACTAGTCGGGTCCTACAATGAGCAGTTCTTC. Amino acid sequence: CATSRLVGSYNEQFF.

This chain links TRBV27 with TRBJ2-3, with 11 positions matching TRBD2. Germline trimming cut 6 bases from V and 4 bases from J; bases unmatched to any gene: 9. The CDR3 consists of 16 residues. The germline gives CDR1 MNHEY, CDR2 SMNVEV (reference sequence). The CDR3 reads CASRTLLLAGADTQYF. The CDR3 region has the DNA TGTGCCAGCAGGACCTTATTACTAGCGGGAGCAGATACGCAGTATTTT.

With respect to this clonotype: One junction end disagrees with the germline gene, perhaps due to a read error. The chain combines TRBV7-3 with TRBJ2-7, with D possibly being TRBD2 (7 bases). CDR1 and CDR2 from the germline V gene are SGHTA and FQGTGA. The CDR3 loop spans 15 amino acids. Here the CDR3 DNA reads TGTGCCAGCAGCCCTGGGGGGGGGCTCTCCTCCGAGCAGTACTTC. Protein sequence: CASSPGGGLSSEQYF.

This clonotype was observed a few times. This sequence joins TRBV7-9 and TRBJ2-7; 7 bases map to TRBD1. V lost 5 bases and J lost 5; bases outside the gene matches: 9. The germline V gene has CDR1 SEHNR and CDR2 FQNEAQ (reference sequence). The length of the CDR3 is 14 residues. CDR3 nucleotide sequence: TGTGCCAGCAGCGCCGGGACAGTTGTCAACGAGCAGTACTTC. Protein: CASSAGTVVNEQYF.

The chain recombines TRBV10-3 with TRBJ2-1, with D hard to call. With 2 bases removed from V and 9 bases from J, the gap between germline ends came to 11 bases. Looked up from germline, CDR1 is ENHRY and CDR2 is SYGVKD. CDR3 length: 13 residues. The CDR3 DNA reads TGTGCCATCAGTGAGGGGATGTTACCTGAGCAGTTCTTC. It encodes CAISEGMLPEQFF.

This chain uses TRBV29-1 with TRBJ2-5; 9 nucleotides agree with TRBD2. Germline V gene data show CDR1 as SQVTM and CDR2 as ANQGSEA. This CDR3 comprises 14 residues. Germline trimming cut 5 bases from V and 1 base from J; bases unmatched to any gene: 5. The CDR3 bases are TGCAGCGTTAGGGGCGGGGGGGCCCAAGAGACCCAGTACTTC. Protein: CSVRGGGAQETQYF.

The rearrangement uses TRBV12-3 or TRBV12-4 and TRBJ2-1; 10 bases are shared with TRBD2. The CDR3 totals 15 residues. The J segment lost 9 bases and the V segment lost 6 bases, leaving 11 bases of the junction unmatched. CDR3 loop: CASSGPAGGWVEQFF. CDR3 DNA: TGTGCCAGCAGCGGGCCAGCGGGAGGGTGGGTTGAGCAGTTCTTC.

V gene TRBV19 combines with J gene TRBJ2-2, with 8 bases lining up with TRBD2. Germline V gene sequence: CDR1 LNHDA, CDR2 SQIVND (reference sequence). Trimming cost V 2 bases and J 8 bases; bases outside gene matches: 10. The CDR3 is made up of 16 amino acids. This chain's CDR3 is CASSIITSGVGGELFF. The CDR3 bases are TGTGCCAGTAGTATAATAACTAGCGGAGTGGGAGGGGAGCTGTTTTTT. Looking up the rest from reference TRBV19 and TRBJ2-2 gives the full variable domain: DGGITQSPKYLFRKEGQNVTLSCEQNLNHDAMYWYRQDPGQGLRLIYYSQIVNDFQKGDIAEGYSVSREKKESFPLTVTSAQKNPTAFYLCASSIITSGVGGELFFGEGSRLTVL.

The chain uses TRBV20-1 and TRBJ2-5; 10 bases agree with TRBD2. This CDR3 spans 14 amino acids. J was trimmed by 4 bases and V by 0 bases; bases with no gene match: 2. Per germline, CDR1 DFQATT and CDR2 SNEGSKA (reference sequence). The CDR3 here is CSARDSSGGETQYF. CDR3 in DNA: TGCAGTGCTAGAGATTCTAGCGGGGGAGAGACCCAGTACTTC.

The V gene is TRBV5-5, the J gene TRBJ2-1, with unresolved D. CDR1 and CDR2 from the germline V gene are SGHKS and YYEKEE (reference sequence). V gave up 0 bases and J gave up 13 bases, with 8 bases separating them. The CDR3 totals 11 residues. CDR3 region: CASSLALAQFF. The CDR3 DNA is TGTGCCAGCAGCTTGGCCTTGGCACAGTTCTTC.

This clonotype was seen more than once but under ten times. The V gene is TRBV5-1, the J gene TRBJ2-7, with 9 nucleotides matching TRBD1. Germline lookup yields CDR1 SGHRS and CDR2 YFSETQ. The CDR3 is made up of 13 amino acids. The junction had 7 bases not matched to a gene; V was cut back by 7 bases and J by 5 bases. CDR3 sequence reads: CASGGQGWDEQYF. The CDR3 DNA follows: TGCGCCAGCGGCGGACAGGGGTGGGACGAGCAGTACTTC.

This clonotype was observed a handful of times. The V gene is TRBV7-8, the J gene TRBJ1-1; TRBD1 might be the D (6 bases). With 4 bases removed from V and 4 bases from J, the gap between germline ends came to 10 bases. The CDR3 loop spans 13 amino acids. Looked up from germline, CDR1 is SGHVS and CDR2 is FQNEAQ. CDR3 DNA: TGTGCCAGCAGCTCGACAGGTACCACTGAAGCTTTCTTT. Translated: CASSSTGTTEAFF.

The chain recombines TRBV15 with TRBJ2-3; 14 positions agree with TRBD2. The CDR3 runs to 20 residues. V dropped 5 bases and J dropped 2; count of bases not matched to a gene: 15. Germline V gives CDR1 LNHNV, CDR2 YYDKDF (reference sequence). The CDR3 coding sequence is TGTGCCACCAGCGCTACACCGGGACTAGCGGGAGTACGGCTCACAGATACGCAGTATTTT. The encoded protein is CATSATPGLAGVRLTDTQYF.

This clonotype was picked up a small number of times. This chain joins TRBV27 and TRBJ2-3; a possible D gene is TRBD1 (6 bases). Looked up from germline, CDR1 is MNHEY and CDR2 is SMNVEV (reference sequence). Trimming took off 8 bases at V and 5 bases at J, with 11 bases between the two ends. There are 12 residues in the CDR3. The CDR3 reads CASGVGGDTQYF. CDR3 nucleotide sequence: TGTGCCAGCGGAGTAGGGGGAGATACGCAGTATTTT.